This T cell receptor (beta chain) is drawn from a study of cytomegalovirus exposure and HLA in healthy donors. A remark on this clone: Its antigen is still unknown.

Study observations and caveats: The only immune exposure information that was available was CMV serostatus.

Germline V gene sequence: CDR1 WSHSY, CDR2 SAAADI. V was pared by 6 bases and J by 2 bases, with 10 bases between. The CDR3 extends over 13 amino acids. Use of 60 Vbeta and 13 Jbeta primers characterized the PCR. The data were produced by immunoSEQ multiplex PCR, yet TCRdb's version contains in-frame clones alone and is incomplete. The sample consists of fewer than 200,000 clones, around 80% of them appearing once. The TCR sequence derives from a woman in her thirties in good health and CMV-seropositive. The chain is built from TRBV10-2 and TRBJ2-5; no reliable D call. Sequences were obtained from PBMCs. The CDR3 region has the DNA TGCGCCAGCAGCCTCCTAGTACAAGAGACCCAGTACTTC. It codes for CASSLLVQETQYF.